These 30 T cell receptor beta chains share one sample of origin, sequenced in a study of shared clonotypes between healthy human individuals. Sequencing used immunoSEQ multiplex PCR; TCRdb keeps in-frame clones, though not all of them. The sample shows 1.5 million to 2.5 million clones, about 94% of them seen only once. Naive CD8 isolation took CD45RO-negative cells positively selected for CCR7 and excluded terminally differentiated effector memory CD45RA+ cells. The sample was naive CD8+ T cells sorted from blood. These receptors all come from a man between 18 and 35 years old in good health.

With respect to this clone: This same CDR3 is encoded by further DNA sequences in the sample. This chain uses TRBV20-1 with TRBJ2-7; D remains unclear. V shed 3 bases and J shed 2 bases, with 5 bases lying between them. The CDR3 loop spans 11 amino acids. The germline gives CDR1 DFQATT, CDR2 SNEGSKA (reference sequence). The CDR3 sequence is CSARGTYEQYF. CDR3 sequence (DNA): TGCAGTGCTAGGGGGACCTACGAGCAGTACTTC.

Written as DNA, the CDR3 is TGTGCCAGCAGCCAGGACAGGACCCTCGCACTCATGAACACTGAAGCTTTCTTT. The encoded protein is CASSQDRTLALMNTEAFF. The chain couples TRBV4-2 to TRBJ1-1; 7 bases map to TRBD1. CDR1 LGHNA and CDR2 YNFKEQ come from the germline V gene. Trimming at V came to 3 bases and at J to 0 bases, leaving 13 bases not matched to a gene. This CDR3 has 18 residues.

To note about this clone: The sample contains more than one DNA sequence encoding this CDR3. The J gene is TRBJ1-1, the V gene TRBV9, with 7 bases aligning to TRBD1. Germline assignment: CDR1 SGDLS and CDR2 YYNGEE. The CDR3 totals 13 residues. Unmatched junction bases numbered 2, after V lost 4 bases and J lost 2 bases. The DNA for the CDR3 is TGTGCCAGCAGCCAAGGGGGCAACACTGAAGCTTTCTTT. It translates to CASSQGGNTEAFF.

The rearrangement links TRBV6-1 to TRBJ2-5, with D perhaps matching TRBD2 (6 bases). CDR1 is MNHNS, CDR2 SASEGT, per germline. The V end was cut by 1 base, the J end by 5 bases, with 20 bases between. The CDR3 has 17 residues. CDR3 nucleotides: TGTGCCAGCAGTGAAGGCAGGACGGAGGGACCCTGGGAGACCCAGTACTTC. Translated, it gives CASSEGRTEGPWETQYF.

The chain combines TRBV5-4 with TRBJ1-4, with 12 bases lining up with TRBD1. This CDR3 is built from 19 residues. The V gene's germline CDR1 is SGHNT and CDR2 YYREEE (reference sequence). V lost 2 bases, J lost 3 bases, and 11 bases stayed unmatched. Here the CDR3 reads CASSFHPGQGARANEKLFF. In DNA, the CDR3 is TGTGCCAGCAGCTTCCATCCGGGACAGGGGGCGCGGGCTAATGAAAAACTGTTTTTT. Based on the CDR3 plus reference TRBV5-4 and TRBJ1-4, the full variable domain is ETGVTQSPTHLIKTRGQQVTLRCSSQSGHNTVSWYQQALGQGPQFIFQYYREEENGRGNFPPRFSGLQFPNYSSELNVNALELDDSALYLCASSFHPGQGARANEKLFFGSGTQLSVL.

This clone has a single count. The chain combines TRBV7-9 with TRBJ2-7; D gene unclear. The CDR3 totals 13 residues. V was clipped by 5 bases and J by 6 bases, with 14 bases between them. Per germline, CDR1 SEHNR and CDR2 FQNEAQ (reference sequence). The CDR3 DNA sequence: TGTGCCAGCAGCCCGCAAGACTCTTCCGAGCAGTACTTC. Translated, it gives CASSPQDSSEQYF.

This clone was seen just once. V is TRBV5-1 and J is TRBJ2-7, with TRBD1 matching 9 bases. Germline loops: CDR1 SGHRS, CDR2 YFSETQ. There are 13 residues in the CDR3. The trim removed 4 bases at V and 1 base at J, leaving 0 bases unmatched. The CDR3 spells CASSGQGSYEQYF. In nucleotides, the CDR3 is TGCGCCAGCAGCGGACAGGGGTCCTACGAGCAGTACTTC.

The CDR3 DNA is TGTGCCAAACAACAATGGATACCGGGAGAGACCCAGTACTTC. It translates to CAKQQWIPGETQYF. The V gene is TRBV2, the J gene TRBJ2-5; D is ambiguous. V shed 10 bases and J shed 4 bases, with 19 bases lying between them. The CDR3 contains 14 residues. Germline CDR1 reads SNHLY; CDR2 reads FYNNEI.

The CDR3 loop is CASSIRGTGIYNGYTF. Written as DNA, the CDR3 is TGTGCCAGTAGTATTCGGGGGACAGGAATTTATAATGGCTACACCTTC. The chain joins TRBV19 to TRBJ1-2, with 8 bases that match TRBD1. Germline V gives CDR1 LNHDA, CDR2 SQIVND (reference sequence). The CDR3 is made up of 16 amino acids. Trimming at V came to 3 bases and at J to 6 bases, leaving 12 bases not matched to a gene.

V is TRBV27 and J is TRBJ2-7, with D possibly being TRBD2 (6 bases). This CDR3 has 15 residues. Germline V lookup: CDR1 MNHEY, CDR2 SMNVEV (reference sequence). Trimming cost V 0 bases and J 11 bases, with 20 bases left between them. CDR3 sequence (DNA): TGTGCCAGCAGTTTATCGTTACTAGCATCCCGGGTGGAGTACTTC. Its protein is CASSLSLLASRVEYF.

The chain links TRBV5-5 to TRBJ1-1; D gene ambiguous. The CDR3 is 14 residues long. Germline V gives CDR1 SGHKS, CDR2 YYEKEE (reference sequence). With 2 bases removed from V and 0 bases from J, the gap between germline ends came to 8 bases. The CDR3 region has the DNA TGTGCCAGCAGCTTTCCGGGCATGAACACTGAAGCTTTCTTT. Translating it yields CASSFPGMNTEAFF.

The chain uses TRBV6-1 and TRBJ1-5, with unresolved D. Germline V gene lookup returns CDR1 MNHNS and CDR2 SASEGT. Trimming shortened V by 6 bases and J by 4 bases, and 13 bases separated the two germline ends. CDR3 size: 14 residues. The CDR3 sequence: CASSDAGFNQPQHF. The DNA of the CDR3 is TGTGCCAGCAGCGACGCGGGGTTTAATCAGCCCCAGCATTTT.

This chain links TRBV4-3 with TRBJ2-3; D not resolved. The CDR3 extends over 17 amino acids. Germline V gives CDR1 LGHNA, CDR2 YSLEER. Trimming left V 0 bases short and J 0 bases short, with 13 bases between. CDR3 nucleotide sequence: TGCGCCAGCAGCCAAGACAATGAATTAATTAGCACAGATACGCAGTATTTT. This sequence encodes CASSQDNELISTDTQYF.

In DNA, the CDR3 is TGTGCCAGCAGCGTAGAGACGGACGGGGGGACTGAAGCTTTCTTT. Its translation: CASSVETDGGTEAFF. The V call is TRBV9, the J call TRBJ1-1; D is perhaps TRBD1 (5 bases). The V gene lost 0 bases and the J gene lost 5 bases, with 14 bases spanning the gap. The CDR3 has 15 residues. Germline V gene sequence: CDR1 SGDLS, CDR2 YYNGEE.

This sequence joins TRBV7-9 and TRBJ1-2; 7 bases are a match to TRBD1. The CDR3 contains 13 residues. Germline V gene lookup returns CDR1 SEHNR and CDR2 FQNEAQ (reference sequence). Trimming at V came to 3 bases and at J to 3 bases, leaving 1 base not matched to a gene. This CDR3 is CASSFTGDYGYTF. Here the CDR3 DNA reads TGTGCCAGCAGCTTCACAGGGGACTATGGCTACACCTTC. Supplemented by reference TRBV7-9 and TRBJ1-2, the full variable domain reads DTGVSQNPRHKITKRGQNVTFRCDPISEHNRLYWYRQTLGQGPEFLTYFQNEAQLEKSRLLSDRFSAERPKGSFSTLEIQRTEQGDSAMYLCASSFTGDYGYTFGSGTRLTVV.

This rearrangement joins TRBV18 to TRBJ2-3; D is ambiguous. The ends were cut back, 3 bases at V and 2 bases at J, with 18 bases in the middle. The CDR3 totals 17 residues. Germline CDR1 is KGHSH and CDR2 is LQKENI. The DNA of the CDR3 is TGTGCCAGCTCACCGGCGGTAAACTGGATAGACACAGATACGCAGTATTTT. Its translation is CASSPAVNWIDTDTQYF. The whole variable domain, remainder taken from reference TRBV18 and TRBJ2-3, is NAGVMQNPRHLVRRRGQEARLRCSPMKGHSHVYWYRQLPEEGLKFMVYLQKENIIDESGMPKERFSAEFPKEGPSILRIQQVVRGDSAAYFCASSPAVNWIDTDTQYFGPGTRLTVL.

This clone was observed once. V gene TRBV5-1 combines with J gene TRBJ2-7, with TRBD1 matching 7 bases. CDR1 is SGHRS and CDR2 is YFSETQ in the germline V gene. There are 18 residues in the CDR3. With V trimmed by 4 bases and J by 4 bases, 20 bases remained unmatched. CDR3 nucleotide sequence: TGCGCCAGCAGCGAATCCCCGGTCCTTTCGGGACAGATGTACGAGCAGTACTTC. Encoded protein: CASSESPVLSGQMYEQYF.

This chain connects TRBV10-2 to TRBJ1-5; 9 bases fit TRBD1. This CDR3 is built from 16 residues. Trimming at V came to 5 bases and at J to 7 bases, leaving 12 bases not matched to a gene. Germline CDR1 is WSHSY and CDR2 is SAAADI. CDR3 sequence: CASSNEGQGNHQPQHF. The CDR3 coding sequence is TGCGCCAGCAGTAATGAAGGACAGGGGAATCACCAGCCCCAGCATTTT.

A word on this clone: The sample has other DNA sequences that encode this CDR3 too. This rearrangement joins TRBV7-9 to TRBJ1-1, with D maybe TRBD1 (5 bases). Trimming left V 2 bases short and J 3 bases short, with 7 bases between. Per the germline V gene, CDR1 is SEHNR and CDR2 is FQNEAQ (reference sequence). The CDR3 is 13 amino acids. The DNA of the CDR3 is TGTGCCAGCAGCTTACCGGGACACACTGAAGCTTTCTTT. This encodes CASSLPGHTEAFF.

The rearrangement links TRBV10-2 to TRBJ1-4, with TRBD1 as a possible D gene (6 bases). The ends were cut back, 8 bases at V and 12 bases at J, with 13 bases in the middle. This CDR3 region has 11 residues. The germline V gene has CDR1 WSHSY and CDR2 SAAADI. CDR3: CASLTGTQLFF. CDR3 in DNA: TGCGCCAGCTTAACAGGGACCCAACTGTTTTTT.

V usage is TRBV7-8 and J usage is TRBJ2-1, with D perhaps TRBD2 (6 bases). The CDR3 is 15 residues long. The germline V and J ends were trimmed by 5 bases and 7 bases, with 18 bases remaining between them. Germline V gene lookup returns CDR1 SGHVS and CDR2 FQNEAQ. The CDR3 is CASSPSLGLPNEQFF. Written as DNA, the CDR3 is TGTGCCAGCAGCCCCTCTCTGGGACTCCCTAATGAGCAGTTCTTC.

This rearrangement joins TRBV6-6 to TRBJ1-1; 7 bases are a match to TRBD1. The CDR3 is 14 residues long. Germline CDR1 and CDR2: MNHNY and SVGAGI (reference sequence). J lost 5 bases, V lost 4 bases, and 7 bases had no gene match. The CDR3 here is CASSSSDRATEAFF. CDR3 in DNA: TGTGCCAGCAGTTCAAGCGACAGGGCGACTGAAGCTTTCTTT.

The chain joins TRBV12-1 to TRBJ1-5. TRBV12-1 is marked as a pseudogene. The CDR3 is 14 residues long. The CDR3 sequence: CASSSRELQRPQHF. CDR3 DNA sequence: TGTGCCAGCAGCTCCAGGGAGCTACAACGGCCCCAGCATTTT.

This clone was recorded only once. The V gene is TRBV19, the J gene TRBJ2-7, with D possibly being TRBD1 (6 bases). The germline gives CDR1 LNHDA, CDR2 SQIVND (reference sequence). Trimming took 3 bases from V and 3 from J, leaving 12 bases between them. The CDR3 has 14 amino acids. CDR3 loop: CASSIRGWGYEQYF. The CDR3 DNA is TGTGCCAGTAGTATCAGGGGTTGGGGCTACGAGCAGTACTTC. The whole variable domain, remainder taken from reference TRBV19 and TRBJ2-7, is DGGITQSPKYLFRKEGQNVTLSCEQNLNHDAMYWYRQDPGQGLRLIYYSQIVNDFQKGDIAEGYSVSREKKESFPLTVTSAQKNPTAFYLCASSIRGWGYEQYFGPGTRLTVT.

The chain joins TRBV6-5 to TRBJ1-1, with D possibly being TRBD1 (6 bases). The CDR3 has 13 amino acids. CDR1 is MNHEY and CDR2 is SVGAGI in the germline V gene. Trimming took off 7 bases at V and 7 bases at J, with 16 bases between the two ends. The chain's CDR3 is CASTSGGPGEAFF. CDR3 DNA: TGTGCCAGCACGTCGGGGGGGCCAGGTGAAGCTTTCTTT.

The gene calls are TRBV6-1 and TRBJ1-5, with D perhaps matching TRBD1 (5 bases). Trimming took off 0 bases at V and 1 base at J, with 16 bases between the two ends. Per germline, CDR1 MNHNS and CDR2 SASEGT. This CDR3 comprises 18 residues. The CDR3 spells CASSEALREGWSNQPQHF. In DNA, the CDR3 is TGTGCCAGCAGTGAAGCGCTTAGGGAGGGGTGGAGCAATCAGCCCCAGCATTTT.

The chain employs TRBV27 and TRBJ2-7, with D tentatively TRBD1 or TRBD2 (5 bases each). Germline V gives CDR1 MNHEY, CDR2 SMNVEV (reference sequence). The CDR3 consists of 17 residues. The V gene lost 3 bases and the J gene lost 2 bases, with 20 bases spanning the gap. CDR3 protein: CASSFQGPGTAAYEQYF. The CDR3 DNA follows: TGTGCCAGCAGTTTTCAAGGACCGGGGACGGCGGCCTACGAGCAGTACTTC.

A remark on this clone: Within the sample, other DNA sequences also encode this same CDR3. The gene calls are TRBV4-1 and TRBJ1-5; perhaps TRBD1 as D (5 bases). The CDR3 consists of 16 residues. V lost 0 bases, J lost 2 bases, and 11 bases lay in between. CDR1 is MGHRA, CDR2 YSYEKL, per germline. CDR3: CASSQESGGGNQPQHF. In DNA form, the CDR3 reads TGCGCCAGCAGCCAAGAGAGCGGGGGAGGCAATCAGCCCCAGCATTTT.

This sequence joins TRBV27 and TRBJ1-2; D might be TRBD1 (6 bases). Germline lookup yields CDR1 MNHEY and CDR2 SMNVEV (reference sequence). V was clipped by 0 bases and J by 4 bases, with 15 bases between them. The CDR3 has 16 amino acids. CDR3 in amino acids: CASSLSAGEYGYGYTF. The DNA of the CDR3 is TGTGCCAGCAGTTTATCGGCAGGGGAGTACGGCTATGGCTACACCTTC.

The gene calls are TRBV5-1 and TRBJ2-3; TRBD2 is a possible D gene (7 bases). This CDR3 region has 17 residues. The V end lost 0 bases, the J end lost 2 bases, and 16 bases lay between the germline ends. The germline CDR1 and CDR2 sequences are SGHRS and YFSETQ. This CDR3 reads CASSLARGGITTDTQYF. DNA of the CDR3: TGCGCCAGCAGCTTGGCAAGGGGGGGTATAACCACAGATACGCAGTATTTT.